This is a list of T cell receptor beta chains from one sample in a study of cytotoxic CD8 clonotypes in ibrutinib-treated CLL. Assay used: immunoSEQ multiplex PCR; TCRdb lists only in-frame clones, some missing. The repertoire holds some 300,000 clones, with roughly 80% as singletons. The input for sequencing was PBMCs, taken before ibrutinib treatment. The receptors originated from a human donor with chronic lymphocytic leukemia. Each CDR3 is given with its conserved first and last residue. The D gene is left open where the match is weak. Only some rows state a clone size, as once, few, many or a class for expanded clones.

CASSFLGLGETEQYF | TGTGCCAGCAGCTTTCTCGGACTGGGAGAGACCGAGCAGTACTTC | TRBJ2-7 | . | . | TRBV5-6
CASSLLGQGKNIQYF | TGTGCCAGCAGCTTGTTGGGACAGGGGAAAAACATTCAGTACTTC | TRBJ2-4 | TRBD1 | . | TRBV5-6
CAISEDRVGYSNQPQHF | TGTGCCATCAGTGAGGACAGGGTGGGATATAGCAATCAGCCCCAGCATTTT | TRBJ1-5 | TRBD1 | few | TRBV10-3
CASSQRRLVHIDNTQYF | TGCGCCAGCAGCCAACGAAGACTAGTCCACATAGATAATACGCAGTATTTT | TRBJ2-3 | . | . | TRBV4-1
CASSRAGQQFF | TGTGCCAGCAGTAGAGCGGGACAGCAGTTCTTC | TRBJ2-1 | TRBD2 | . | TRBV5-5
CASSERRTGVGQPQHF | TGTGCCAGCAGTGAACGCCGGACAGGGGTCGGACAGCCCCAGCATTTT | TRBJ1-5 | TRBD1 | . | TRBV6-1
CASSPATGELFF | TGTGCCAGCAGCCCCGCCACCGGGGAGCTGTTTTTT | TRBJ2-2 | . | . | TRBV7-3
CASRLARAGQETQYF | TGTGCAAGTCGCTTAGCGAGGGCAGGGCAAGAGACCCAGTACTTC | TRBJ2-5 | . | once | TRBV12-2
CASSSGQGLDTQYF | TGCGCCAGCAGCTCCGGACAGGGCCTGGATACGCAGTATTTT | TRBJ2-3 | TRBD1 | . | TRBV5-1
CASSPGTGSFTGELFF | TGCGCCAGCAGCCCCGGGACAGGGAGCTTCACCGGGGAGCTGTTTTTT | TRBJ2-2 | TRBD1 | . | TRBV5-1
CASSLFLSNEQFF | TGTGCCAGCAGCTTATTTTTGAGTAATGAGCAGTTCTTC | TRBJ2-1 | . | . | TRBV7-9
CASSLTSGPTKQYF | TGTGCCAGCAGCCTGACTAGCGGTCCTACGAAGCAGTACTTC | TRBJ2-7 | TRBD2 | . | TRBV7-9
CASSYTGTGHAGGYTF | TGTGCCAGCAGTTACACGGGGACAGGGCATGCCGGTGGCTACACCTTC | TRBJ1-2 | TRBD1 | . | TRBV6-5
CASSGGDLAKNIQYF | TGTGCCAGCAGTGGCGGAGACCTAGCCAAAAACATTCAGTACTTC | TRBJ2-4 | . | . | TRBV2
CASSAQGAEAFF | TGTGCCAGCAGCGCACAGGGCGCTGAAGCTTTCTTT | TRBJ1-1 | . | . | TRBV9
CSAGPPGGRGETQYF | TGCAGCGCTGGGCCCCCCGGGGGGCGAGGGGAGACCCAGTACTTC | TRBJ2-5 | . | . | TRBV29-1
CASSSRIAEETQYF | TGTGCCAGCAGCTCGAGGATAGCGGAAGAGACCCAGTACTTC | TRBJ2-5 | . | . | TRBV7-9
CASSLPSGMNTEAFF | TGTGCCAGCAGTTTACCGTCGGGGATGAACACTGAAGCTTTCTTT | TRBJ1-1 | . | . | TRBV28
CASSSPHLLYGYTF | TGTGCCAGCAGTTCCCCCCACCTCCTCTATGGCTACACCTTC | TRBJ1-2 | . | . | TRBV6-6
CATKREGLEQFF | TGTGCCACCAAGCGGGAGGGCCTTGAGCAGTTCTTC | TRBJ2-1 | TRBD2 | . | TRBV28
CATSRAGLSYEQYF | TGTGCCACCAGCAGAGCCGGACTGTCCTACGAGCAGTACTTC | TRBJ2-7 | . | once | TRBV15
CASSHGPENTEAFF | TGCGCCAGCAGCCATGGCCCTGAAAACACTGAAGCTTTCTTT | TRBJ1-1 | . | . | TRBV4-3
CASSLEVFGNTIYF | TGTGCCAGCAGTTTGGAGGTATTTGGAAACACCATATATTTT | TRBJ1-3 | . | . | TRBV28
CASSVADSVYNEQFF | TGTGCCAGCAGCGTAGCGGACAGTGTCTACAATGAGCAGTTCTTC | TRBJ2-1 | . | . | TRBV9
CAISEPGLATRYEQYF | TGTGCCATCAGTGAACCAGGACTAGCGACCAGATACGAGCAGTACTTC | TRBJ2-7 | TRBD2 | . | TRBV10-3
CASSRGTPNYGYTF | TGTGCCAGCAGCCGCGGGACACCCAACTATGGCTACACCTTC | TRBJ1-2 | . | once | TRBV7-6
CASSQGGGQDTQYF | TGTGCCAGCAGCCAAGGGGGAGGCCAAGATACGCAGTATTTT | TRBJ2-3 | . | . | TRBV7-8
CASSSRTGGIQPQHF | TGTGCCAGCAGTTCAAGGACAGGGGGCATTCAGCCCCAGCATTTT | TRBJ1-5 | TRBD1 | . | TRBV28
CASSLVVGNTEAFF | TGCGCCAGCAGCTTGGTTGTCGGGAACACTGAAGCTTTCTTT | TRBJ1-1 | . | . | TRBV5-1
CASSLGTSGRSGGEQYF | TGTGCCAGCAGCTTAGGGACTAGCGGGAGATCGGGGGGAGAGCAGTACTTC | TRBJ2-7 | TRBD2 | . | TRBV7-8
CASSSIPGIYGYTF | TGTGCCAGCAGTTCGATACCGGGGATCTATGGCTACACCTTC | TRBJ1-2 | . | . | TRBV28
CASSLEQGVTYEQYF | TGTGCCAGCAGCTTAGAGCAGGGGGTAACCTACGAGCAGTACTTC | TRBJ2-7 | TRBD1 | . | TRBV7-9
CASSLAGTSGTYEQYF | TGCGCCAGCAGCTTGGCCGGGACTAGCGGGACCTACGAGCAGTACTTC | TRBJ2-7 | TRBD2 | . | TRBV5-1
CASSIDADRRYGYTF | TGTGCCAGTAGTATAGATGCGGACAGGCGTTATGGCTACACCTTC | TRBJ1-2 | TRBD1 | . | TRBV19
CASSTRGRYEQYF | TGTGCCAGCAGCACCCGGGGACGTTACGAGCAGTACTTC | TRBJ2-7 | . | . | TRBV7-9
CASSRPGQGWEQYF | TGTGCCAGCAGCCGACCGGGACAGGGCTGGGAGCAGTACTTC | TRBJ2-7 | TRBD1 | . | TRBV7-2
CSVEAPISSVSYEQYF | TGCAGCGTTGAAGCGCCTATCTCGTCAGTCTCCTACGAGCAGTACTTC | TRBJ2-7 | . | . | TRBV29-1